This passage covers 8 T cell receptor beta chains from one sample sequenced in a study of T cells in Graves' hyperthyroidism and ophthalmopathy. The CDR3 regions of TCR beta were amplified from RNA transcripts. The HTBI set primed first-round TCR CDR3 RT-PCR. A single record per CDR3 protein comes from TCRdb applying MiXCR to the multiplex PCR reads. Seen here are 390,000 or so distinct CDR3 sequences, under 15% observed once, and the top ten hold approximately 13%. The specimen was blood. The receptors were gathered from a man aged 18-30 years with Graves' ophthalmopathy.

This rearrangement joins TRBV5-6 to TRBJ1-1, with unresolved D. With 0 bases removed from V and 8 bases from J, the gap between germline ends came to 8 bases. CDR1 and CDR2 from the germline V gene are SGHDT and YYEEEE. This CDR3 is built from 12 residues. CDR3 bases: TGTGCCAGCAGCTTGGTAAGAGCCGAAGCTTTCTTT. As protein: CASSLVRAEAFF.

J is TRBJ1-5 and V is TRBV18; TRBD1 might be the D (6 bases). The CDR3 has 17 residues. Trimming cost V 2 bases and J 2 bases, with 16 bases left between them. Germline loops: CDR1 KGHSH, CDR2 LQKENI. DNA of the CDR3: TGTGCCAGCTCACCAGGGGCCCCGGGACACCGCAATCAGCCCCAGCATTTT. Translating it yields CASSPGAPGHRNQPQHF.

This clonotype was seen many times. The CDR3 nucleotides are TGTGCCAGCAGTCCCTACCGGACAGGGATGCACACTGAAGCTTTCTTT. Its translation: CASSPYRTGMHTEAFF. This chain joins TRBV6-2 or TRBV6-3 and TRBJ1-1; 8 nucleotides line up with TRBD1. Germline-derived CDR1 and CDR2 are MNHEY and SVGEGT. The V gene end was trimmed by 5 bases and the J gene end by 3 bases; junction bases not matched to a gene: 11. The CDR3 spans 16 residues.

Written as DNA, the CDR3 is TGTGCCAGCAGCCAAATTGGGTCGGCCATGAACACTGAAGCTTTCTTT. It encodes CASSQIGSAMNTEAFF. The chain uses TRBV4-2 and TRBJ1-1, with unresolved D. Germline V gene sequence: CDR1 LGHNA, CDR2 YNFKEQ. Trimming took 2 bases from V and 0 from J, leaving 13 bases between them. There are 16 residues in the CDR3.

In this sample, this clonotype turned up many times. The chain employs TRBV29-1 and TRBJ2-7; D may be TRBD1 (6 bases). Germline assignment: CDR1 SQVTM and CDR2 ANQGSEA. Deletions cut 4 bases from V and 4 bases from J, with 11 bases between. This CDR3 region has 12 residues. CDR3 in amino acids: CSVGDRGYEQYF. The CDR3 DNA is TGCAGCGTTGGGGATAGGGGGTACGAGCAGTACTTC.

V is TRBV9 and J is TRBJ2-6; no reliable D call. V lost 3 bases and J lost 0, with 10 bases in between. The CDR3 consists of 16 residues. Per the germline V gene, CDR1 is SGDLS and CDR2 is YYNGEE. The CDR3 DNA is TGTGCCAGCAGCGCGTATCACAGCTCTGGGGCCAACGTCCTGACTTTC. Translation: CASSAYHSSGANVLTF.

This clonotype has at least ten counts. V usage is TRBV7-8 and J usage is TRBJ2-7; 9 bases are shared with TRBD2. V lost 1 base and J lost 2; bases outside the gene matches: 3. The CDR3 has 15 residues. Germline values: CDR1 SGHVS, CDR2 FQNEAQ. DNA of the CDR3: TGTGCCAGCAGCTTAGGGTCTAGCGGGACCTACGAGCAGTACTTC. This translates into CASSLGSSGTYEQYF.

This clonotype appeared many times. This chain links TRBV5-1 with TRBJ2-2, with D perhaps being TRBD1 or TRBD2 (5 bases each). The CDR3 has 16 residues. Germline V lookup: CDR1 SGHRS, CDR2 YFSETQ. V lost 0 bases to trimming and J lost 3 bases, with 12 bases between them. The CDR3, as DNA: TGCGCCAGCAGCTTGGCCCCGAGGGGCGACACCGGGGAGCTGTTTTTT. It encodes CASSLAPRGDTGELFF.